This T cell receptor beta chain was identified during a study of blood T cell repertoires in COVID-19. As for the study in general: Specimens from acute and convalescent COVID-19 originated in the United States, Italy and Spain.

V gave up 1 base and J gave up 2 bases; unmatched junction bases: 11. Germline CDR1 is MGHRA and CDR2 is YSYEKL. This CDR3 spans 17 amino acids. The protocol was immunoSEQ multiplex PCR, while the TCRdb copy is restricted to in-frame clones and leaves out a portion. Of roughly 100,000 clones listed, about 92% are singletons. The chain couples TRBV4-1 to TRBJ2-7; 7 bases are a match to TRBD2. The receptor was derived from a woman older than 75 in a cohort sampled during active COVID-19. Sequenced input: peripheral blood. This CDR3 is CASSQVGGPWGAYEQYF. As DNA, the CDR3 is TGCGCCAGCAGCCAAGTGGGAGGGCCGTGGGGTGCCTACGAGCAGTACTTC.